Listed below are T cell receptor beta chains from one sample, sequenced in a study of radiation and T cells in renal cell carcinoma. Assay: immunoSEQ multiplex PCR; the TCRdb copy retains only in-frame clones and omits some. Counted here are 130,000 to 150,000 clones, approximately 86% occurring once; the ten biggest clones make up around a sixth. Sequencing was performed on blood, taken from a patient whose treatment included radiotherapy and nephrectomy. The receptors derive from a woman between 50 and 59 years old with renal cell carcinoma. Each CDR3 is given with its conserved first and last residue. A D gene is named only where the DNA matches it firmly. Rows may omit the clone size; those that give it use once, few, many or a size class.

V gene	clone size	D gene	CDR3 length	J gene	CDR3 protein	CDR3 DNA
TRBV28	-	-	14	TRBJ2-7	CASSFGGLPNEQYF	TGTGCCAGCAGTTTTGGGGGGCTCCCCAACGAGCAGTACTTC
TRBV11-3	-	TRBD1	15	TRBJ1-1	CASSLDGTGGTEAFF	TGTGCCAGCAGCTTAGATGGCACAGGGGGCACTGAAGCTTTCTTT
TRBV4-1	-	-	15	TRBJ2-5	CASSLDHFRGGSQYF	TGCGCCAGCAGCCTAGATCACTTCAGGGGGGGTTCCCAGTACTTC
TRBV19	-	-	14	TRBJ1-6	CASSIKKVGSPLHF	TGTGCCAGTAGTATTAAGAAGGTTGGTTCACCCCTCCACTTT
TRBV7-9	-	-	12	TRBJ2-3	CAFFGGADTQYF	TGTGCCTTCTTTGGGGGCGCAGATACGCAGTATTTT
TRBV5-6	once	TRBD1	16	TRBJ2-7	CASSLRWTGVSYEQYF	TGTGCCAGCAGCTTGAGGTGGACAGGGGTATCCTACGAGCAGTACTTC
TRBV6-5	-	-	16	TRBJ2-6	CASSSGFSSGANVLTF	TGTGCCAGCAGTTCGGGGTTCAGCTCTGGGGCCAACGTCCTGACTTTC
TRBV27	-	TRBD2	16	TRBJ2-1	CASSLGRGGRMDEQFF	TGTGCCAGCAGTTTAGGGCGGGGGGGCAGAATGGATGAGCAGTTCTTC
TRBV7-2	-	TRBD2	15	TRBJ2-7	CASSLRRTSDGEQYF	TGTGCCAGCAGCTTAAGGAGGACTAGTGACGGCGAGCAGTACTTC
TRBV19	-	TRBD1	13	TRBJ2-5	CASSGRTGETQYF	TGTGCCAGTAGTGGGAGGACAGGGGAGACCCAGTACTTC
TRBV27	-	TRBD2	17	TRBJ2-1	CASSLWGGGHLNNGRFF	TGTGCCAGCAGTTTATGGGGGGGAGGCCACCTAAACAACGGACGGTTCTTC
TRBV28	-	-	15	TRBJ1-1	CASSLVLLGDTEAFF	TGTGCCAGCAGTTTAGTGCTCTTAGGGGACACTGAAGCTTTCTTT
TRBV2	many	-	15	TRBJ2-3	CASIDRDTSTDTQYF	TGTGCCAGCATCGACCGGGACACCAGCACAGATACGCAGTATTTT
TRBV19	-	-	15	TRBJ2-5	CASSSSPDPRETQYF	TGTGCCAGTAGTTCGAGCCCGGACCCGAGGGAGACCCAGTACTTC
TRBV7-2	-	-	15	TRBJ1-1	CASSPTSAVNTEAFF	TGTGCCAGCAGCCCCACCTCCGCAGTTAACACTGAAGCTTTCTTT
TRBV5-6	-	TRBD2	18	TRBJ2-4	CASSLGLAGGLAKNIQYF	TGTGCCAGCAGCTTGGGTCTAGCGGGAGGACTAGCCAAAAACATTCAGTACTTC
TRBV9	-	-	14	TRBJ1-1	CASTAGHLNTEAFF	TGTGCCAGCACCGCGGGACATTTGAACACTGAAGCTTTCTTT
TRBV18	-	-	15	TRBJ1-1	CASSPTLEAGTEAFF	TGTGCCAGCTCACCTACGTTAGAGGCAGGTACTGAAGCTTTCTTT
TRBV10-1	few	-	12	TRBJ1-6	CASSPGAGPLHF	TGCGCCAGCAGCCCGGGAGCGGGGCCCCTCCACTTT
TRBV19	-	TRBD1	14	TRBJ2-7	CASMKTGSGYEQYF	TGTGCCAGTATGAAGACAGGGTCGGGATACGAGCAGTACTTC
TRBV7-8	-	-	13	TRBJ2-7	CASSLMGASEQYF	TGTGCCAGCAGCTTGATGGGGGCAAGCGAGCAGTACTTC
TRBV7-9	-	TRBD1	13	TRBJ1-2	CASSLGDSDGYTF	TGTGCCAGCAGCTTAGGGGACAGCGATGGCTACACCTTC
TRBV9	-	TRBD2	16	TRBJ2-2	CASSVWTSGNTGELFF	TGTGCCAGCAGCGTATGGACTAGCGGGAACACCGGGGAGCTGTTTTTT
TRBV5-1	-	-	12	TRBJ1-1	CASSFAGAEAFF	TGCGCCAGCAGCTTCGCAGGGGCGGAAGCTTTCTTT
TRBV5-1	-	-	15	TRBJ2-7	CASSLEGTAAYEQYF	TGCGCCAGCAGCTTGGAAGGGACCGCCGCCTACGAGCAGTACTTC
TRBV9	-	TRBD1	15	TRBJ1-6	CASSRGTGYNSPLHF	TGTGCCAGCAGCCGAGGGACAGGCTATAATTCACCCCTCCACTTT
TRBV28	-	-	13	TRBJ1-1	CASKKGMNTEAFF	TGTGCCAGCAAAAAGGGGATGAACACTGAAGCTTTCTTT
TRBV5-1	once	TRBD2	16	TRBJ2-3	CASSSGAGGRGDTQYF	TGCGCCAGCAGCTCAGGTGCGGGGGGGCGTGGAGATACGCAGTATTTT
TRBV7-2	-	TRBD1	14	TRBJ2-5	CASSTAGTGLTQYF	TGTGCCAGCAGCACCGCCGGGACAGGGTTGACCCAGTACTTC
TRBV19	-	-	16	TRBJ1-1	CASRRTTALLNTEAFF	TGTGCCAGTAGACGGACGACAGCCCTTCTCAACACTGAAGCTTTCTTT
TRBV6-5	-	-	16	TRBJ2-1	CASSYSRRTSYNEQFF	TGTGCCAGCAGTTACTCGCGGAGAACCAGCTACAATGAGCAGTTCTTC
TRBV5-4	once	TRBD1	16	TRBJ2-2	CASSFPRDRGHGELFF	TGTGCCAGCAGCTTTCCCCGGGACAGGGGGCATGGGGAGCTGTTTTTT
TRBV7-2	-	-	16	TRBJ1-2	CASSQGTGIGNYGYTF	TGTGCCAGCAGCCAAGGGACGGGTATAGGTAACTATGGCTACACCTTC
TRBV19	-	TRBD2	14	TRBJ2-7	CASSLQRESYEQYF	TGTGCCAGTAGCCTCCAGCGGGAGTCCTACGAGCAGTACTTC
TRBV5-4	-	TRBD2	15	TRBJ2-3	CASSLRAGRTDTQYF	TGTGCCAGCAGCCTAAGAGCGGGGCGCACAGATACGCAGTATTTT
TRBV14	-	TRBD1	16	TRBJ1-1	CASSPWTGLVGTEAFF	TGTGCCAGCAGCCCATGGACAGGCCTAGTTGGGACTGAAGCTTTCTTT
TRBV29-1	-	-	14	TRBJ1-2	CSVYQGLGNYGYTF	TGCAGCGTTTACCAGGGGTTAGGTAACTATGGCTACACCTTC